The 26 T cell receptor beta chains below were found in one sample sequenced in a study of PD-1 and CTLA-4 blockade in melanoma. Method: immunoSEQ multiplex PCR; TCRdb's copy keeps in-frame clones and lacks some. The sample consists of 25,000 to 40,000 clones, 88% of them appearing once. Sample: CD8+ T cells from peripheral blood, taken from a patient given anti-PD-1 treatment. These receptors were collected from a human donor with melanoma.

The rearrangement links TRBV6-6 to TRBJ2-3, with TRBD1 identical over 7 bases. From germline, CDR1 is MNHNY and CDR2 SVGAGI (reference sequence). This CDR3 region has 15 residues. The trim removed 5 bases at V and 5 bases at J, leaving 10 bases unmatched. The CDR3, as DNA: TGTGCCAGCAGTCGGACAGGCACAACGGGAGATACGCAGTATTTT. It specifies CASSRTGTTGDTQYF.

J is TRBJ2-2 and V is TRBV3-1 (or the pseudogene TRBV3-2); TRBD2 is a possible D gene (6 bases). Trimming removed 4 bases at V and 6 bases at J, with 12 bases between. The CDR3 length is 14 residues. Germline V gives CDR1 LGHDT, CDR2 YNNKEL (reference sequence). The CDR3 reads CASSLQGGAGELFF. CDR3 nucleotides: TGTGCCAGCAGCCTGCAAGGAGGGGCCGGGGAGCTGTTTTTT.

The genes are TRBV15 and TRBJ2-5, with D possibly matching TRBD2 (6 bases). This CDR3 spans 15 amino acids. Germline CDR1 LNHNV, CDR2 YYDKDF (reference sequence). V was shortened by 3 bases and J by 1 base, with 12 bases between the two germline ends. The CDR3 DNA is TGTGCCACCAGCAGTACGGGGGAGGTCCAAGAGACCCAGTACTTC. Amino acids: CATSSTGEVQETQYF.

The gene calls are TRBV5-5 and TRBJ1-1; D remains ambiguous. Germline CDR1 SGHKS, CDR2 YYEKEE (reference sequence). V shed 1 base and J shed 0 bases, with 7 bases lying between them. This CDR3 spans 14 amino acids. CDR3 DNA sequence: TGTGCCAGCAGCTTGTGGCAGATGAACACTGAAGCTTTCTTT. It codes for CASSLWQMNTEAFF.

J is TRBJ2-7 and V is TRBV6-5; 8 bases are shared with TRBD1. Germline-derived CDR1 and CDR2 are MNHEY and SVGAGI. The CDR3 consists of 12 residues. J gave up 4 bases and V 7 bases, and 3 bases lay outside the gene matches. CDR3 residues: CASKTGGYEQYF. DNA for the CDR3: TGTGCCAGCAAAACAGGGGGGTACGAGCAGTACTTC.

The chain recombines TRBV28 with TRBJ2-3; D ambiguous. Trimming pared 3 bases from V and 0 bases from J, leaving 22 bases between. This CDR3 is 19 amino acids long. Germline lookup yields CDR1 MDHEN and CDR2 SYDVKM. CDR3 sequence: CASSFPRVTLETSTDTQYF. CDR3 coding DNA: TGTGCCAGCAGTTTCCCCCGCGTTACCCTTGAAACTAGCACAGATACGCAGTATTTT.

This clone was seen just once. The chain carries TRBV7-2 and TRBJ2-5, with TRBD2 identical over 12 bases. Germline values: CDR1 SGHTA, CDR2 FQGNSA. This CDR3 region has 15 residues. J gave up 5 bases and V 1 base, and 2 bases lay outside the gene matches. The CDR3: CASSLGTSGGETQYF. The CDR3 coding sequence is TGTGCCAGCAGCTTAGGCACTAGCGGGGGGGAGACCCAGTACTTC.

The chain combines TRBV19 with TRBJ1-6; the D gene is possibly TRBD1 (6 bases). The CDR3 is made up of 17 amino acids. Germline V gene lookup returns CDR1 LNHDA and CDR2 SQIVND (reference sequence). V lost 4 bases and J 9 bases, leaving 22 bases between the germline ends. The CDR3 here is CASSNDGGRENPSPLHF. CDR3 DNA: TGTGCCAGTAGTAACGACGGGGGCAGGGAGAATCCTTCACCCCTCCACTTT.

The J gene is TRBJ2-1, the V gene TRBV19; 10 positions agree with TRBD2. Trimming took 5 bases from V and 4 from J; bases not matched to a gene: 11. CDR1 is LNHDA and CDR2 is SQIVND in the germline V gene (reference sequence). The CDR3 has 17 residues. For the CDR3, the DNA is TGTGCCAGTAGTCTTCCAACTAGCGGGGTGACTTACAATGAGCAGTTCTTC. Amino acids: CASSLPTSGVTYNEQFF.

The chain uses TRBV4-2 and TRBJ2-2, with D hard to call. Germline lookup yields CDR1 LGHNA and CDR2 YNFKEQ. The length of the CDR3 is 17 residues. V shed 0 bases and J shed 1 base, with 12 bases lying between them. This CDR3 reads CASSQELMTVNTGELFF. The DNA of the CDR3 is TGTGCCAGCAGCCAAGAGCTGATGACTGTGAACACCGGGGAGCTGTTTTTT.

The chain has TRBV4-2 and TRBJ2-2; no clear D gene. Germline V gives CDR1 LGHNA, CDR2 YNFKEQ. The ends were cut back, 1 base at V and 7 bases at J, with 7 bases in the middle. The CDR3 is made up of 13 amino acids. The chain's CDR3 is CASSQVTNGELFF. CDR3 DNA: TGTGCCAGCAGCCAAGTAACGAACGGGGAGCTGTTTTTT.

This clone appeared a single time. The V call is TRBV7-9, the J call TRBJ2-1, with D possibly being TRBD2 (6 bases). CDR1 and CDR2 from the germline V gene are SEHNR and FQNEAQ (reference sequence). Trimming pared 0 bases from V and 5 bases from J, leaving 14 bases between. This CDR3 has 16 amino acids. The CDR3 is CASSLAGGEKDNEQFF. The CDR3 nucleotides are TGTGCCAGCAGCTTAGCCGGCGGGGAGAAGGACAATGAGCAGTTCTTC.

CDR3 loop: CAWSVSSGAQGEQFF. Here the CDR3 DNA reads TGTGCCTGGAGTGTAAGTAGCGGGGCTCAGGGGGAGCAGTTCTTC. The gene calls are TRBV30 and TRBJ2-1; 8 bases map to TRBD2. The V gene end was trimmed by 0 bases and the J gene end by 10 bases; junction bases not matched to a gene: 11. Germline V CDR1 and CDR2: GTSNPN, SVGIG (reference sequence). This CDR3 is built from 15 residues.

The chain employs TRBV15 and TRBJ2-3, with 8 bases matching TRBD2. The length of the CDR3 is 16 residues. The junction had 7 bases not matched to a gene; V was cut back by 4 bases and J by 1 base. Germline values: CDR1 LNHNV, CDR2 YYDKDF (reference sequence). In DNA form, the CDR3 reads TGTGCCACCAGCATCGGGGGGGCCCCCGGCACAGATACGCAGTATTTT. Amino acids: CATSIGGAPGTDTQYF.

The chain couples TRBV6-5 to TRBJ2-7; 9 positions agree with TRBD1. V shed 2 bases, J shed 2 bases, and the junction held 7 bases outside the gene matches. The CDR3 has 16 residues. Germline V lookup: CDR1 MNHEY, CDR2 SVGAGI. The CDR3 protein is CASSYGPGQGPYEQYF. As DNA, the CDR3 is TGTGCCAGCAGTTACGGTCCGGGACAGGGTCCCTACGAGCAGTACTTC.

The chain employs TRBV27 and TRBJ1-1; the match to TRBD1 covers 7 bases. Trimming took 6 bases from V and 6 from J; bases not matched to a gene: 4. The CDR3 contains 12 residues. CDR1 is MNHEY and CDR2 is SMNVEV in the germline V gene (reference sequence). CDR3 DNA sequence: TGTGCCAGCAGCCCGACAGGGTCTGAAGCTTTCTTT. Translation gives CASSPTGSEAFF.

The chain recombines TRBV15 with TRBJ2-2; maybe TRBD2 (6 bases). Germline loops: CDR1 LNHNV, CDR2 YYDKDF (reference sequence). V lost 9 bases and J 3 bases, leaving 14 bases between the germline ends. The CDR3 extends over 14 amino acids. The chain's CDR3 is CATGAGSDTGELFF. CDR3 bases: TGTGCCACTGGGGCGGGGTCGGACACCGGGGAGCTGTTTTTT.

The rearrangement joins TRBV5-1 to TRBJ2-7, with D uncertain. Germline V gene data show CDR1 as SGHRS and CDR2 as YFSETQ. The length of the CDR3 is 15 residues. Trimming stripped 0 bases from V and 2 bases from J, with 12 bases between. Written as DNA, the CDR3 is TGCGCCAGCAGCTTGGCTTCAGGAACGCCCTACGAGCAGTACTTC. It specifies CASSLASGTPYEQYF.

This chain links TRBV12-5 with TRBJ2-5; no firm D call. Germline V lookup: CDR1 LGHNT, CDR2 FRNRAP. V lost 1 base and J lost 3, with 3 bases in between. The CDR3 totals 12 residues. The CDR3 DNA reads TGTGCTAGTGGTTTGGCCGAAGAGACCCAGTACTTC. It codes for CASGLAEETQYF.

V and J are TRBV29-1 and TRBJ1-1; D is unclear. Germline-derived CDR1 and CDR2 are SQVTM and ANQGSEA. This CDR3 spans 14 amino acids. V lost 2 bases to trimming and J lost 4 bases, with 14 bases between them. The CDR3 sequence is CSVELYPKGTEAFF. The CDR3, as DNA: TGCAGCGTTGAACTCTATCCGAAGGGCACTGAAGCTTTCTTT. Together with reference TRBV29-1 and TRBJ1-1, the CDR3 gives the full variable domain: SAVISQKPSRDICQRGTSLTIQCQVDSQVTMMFWYRQQPGQSLTLIATANQGSEATYESGFVIDKFPISRPNLTFSTLTVSNMSPEDSSIYLCSVELYPKGTEAFFGQGTRLTVV.

The rearrangement links TRBV9 to TRBJ1-4; D may be TRBD1 (5 bases). Germline CDR1 reads SGDLS; CDR2 reads YYNGEE. The CDR3 spans 15 residues. Trimming took 0 bases from V and 4 from J, leaving 10 bases between them. The CDR3 is CASSVEQGGNEKLFF. The DNA of the CDR3 is TGTGCCAGCAGCGTAGAGCAGGGCGGTAATGAAAAACTGTTTTTT.

The chain joins TRBV12-3 or TRBV12-4 to TRBJ2-7; D might be TRBD2 (6 bases). Trimming cost V 1 base and J 5 bases, with 6 bases left between them. CDR3 length equals 12 residues. The CDR3 DNA follows: TGTGCCAGCAGTTTAGGCGGGGACGAGCAGTACTTC. This sequence encodes CASSLGGDEQYF.

J is TRBJ1-3 and V is TRBV2, with TRBD1 as a possible D gene (6 bases). Germline assignment: CDR1 SNHLY and CDR2 FYNNEI. The CDR3 extends over 15 amino acids. V dropped 6 bases and J dropped 0 bases, with 12 bases sitting between them. The CDR3 nucleotides are TGTGCCAGCAGGGGCAGGGGTCACTCTGGAAACACCATATATTTT. This codes for CASRGRGHSGNTIYF.

The sample holds one count of this clone. The chain recombines TRBV14 with TRBJ2-7; D ambiguous. V lost 0 bases, J lost 4 bases, and 4 bases lay in between. Germline lookup yields CDR1 SGHDN and CDR2 FVKESK. The CDR3 is 12 amino acids. CDR3 DNA: TGTGCCAGCAGCCAAGATGATTACGAGCAGTACTTC. Encoded protein: CASSQDDYEQYF.

The DNA of the CDR3 is TGTGCCAGCAGTTCGGCACCTGCGGGGACCAACGAGCAGTACTTC. It encodes CASSSAPAGTNEQYF. The gene calls are TRBV6-5 and TRBJ2-7; a possible D gene is TRBD2 (6 bases). V lost 4 bases to trimming and J lost 5 bases, with 18 bases between them. This CDR3 comprises 15 residues. Germline V lookup: CDR1 MNHEY, CDR2 SVGAGI.

The rearrangement uses TRBV5-4 and TRBJ1-1; no clear D. There are 13 residues in the CDR3. Germline CDR1 SGHNT, CDR2 YYREEE (reference sequence). V lost 0 bases, J lost 6 bases, and 9 bases lay in between. CDR3 bases: TGTGCCAGCAGCTTGGACCATCAGGCTGAAGCTTTCTTT. Translated: CASSLDHQAEAFF.